These 6 T cell receptor beta chains were all obtained from the same sample, sequenced in a study of breast tumors, draining lymph nodes, adjacent tissues (dated by TCRdb to about 2016). Library preparation was by multiplex PCR. Sequenced on an Illumina HiSeq 2000. TCRdb's own reprocessing of the public reads used fastp at Q25 and MiXCR and kept productive beta chains. Each entry is one CDR3 protein sequence, shown with its most common DNA and genes. The sample data list about 35,000 distinct CDR3 sequences, and 35% to 40% of these were observed just once. Approximately 11% of the sample lies in the top ten. The sequenced sample was breast tumor tissue. Receptor source: a female donor with breast cancer. Some clones in this sample may be carry-over from other donors' samples.

About this clonotype itself: A much larger clone differs from this one at a single base, so this may be a read error. CDR3 coding DNA: TGTGCCAGCAGCTTTGTGGCTGGGGTCAACAATGAGCAGTTCTTC. This translates into CASSFVAGVNNEQFF. The chain couples TRBV5-4 to TRBJ2-1; D remains ambiguous. V gave up 2 bases and J gave up 5 bases, with 14 bases separating them. Per germline, CDR1 SGHNT and CDR2 YYREEE (reference sequence). There are 15 residues in the CDR3.

V gene TRBV7-2 combines with J gene TRBJ2-1; the match to TRBD1 covers 9 bases. Germline V gene lookup returns CDR1 SGHTA and CDR2 FQGNSA. The CDR3 spans 15 residues. The J segment lost 4 bases and the V segment lost 5 bases, leaving 6 bases of the junction unmatched. For the CDR3, the DNA is TGTGCCAGCAGCCTACAGGGGGCGACTTACAATGAGCAGTTCTTC. The encoded protein is CASSLQGATYNEQFF.

This clonotype has a count of ten or more. The chain employs TRBV7-6 and TRBJ2-1; D is unclear. In germline, CDR1 is SGHVS, CDR2 FNYEAQ. There are 13 residues in the CDR3. Deletions cut 2 bases from V and 4 bases from J, with 6 bases between. The CDR3 spells CASSLSRYNEQFF. In DNA form, the CDR3 reads TGTGCCAGCAGCTTATCGAGGTACAATGAGCAGTTCTTC.

This clonotype has a single count. Just one base apart from a much larger clone, this may be a read error. No conserved phenylalanine or tryptophan ends this CDR3, so it is likely a read error. The V gene is TRBV7-8, the J gene TRBJ2-2; perhaps TRBD1 as D (6 bases). Trimming stripped 5 bases from V and 6 bases from J, with 19 bases between. This CDR3 is 16 amino acids long. In germline, CDR1 is SGHVS, CDR2 FQNEAQ. The CDR3 reads CASSQTGQGRAGELFV. The CDR3 nucleotides read TGTGCCAGCAGCCAAACCGGGCAGGGGCGGGCCGGGGAGCTGTTTGTT.

With regard to this clonotype: This could be a read error, since a much larger clone is one nucleotide away. The J gene is TRBJ2-5, the V gene TRBV6-2 or TRBV6-3; 8 bases align to TRBD2. This CDR3 contains 14 residues. The junction had 6 bases not matched to a gene; V was cut back by 5 bases and J by 4 bases. CDR1 MNHEY and CDR2 SVGEGT come from the germline V gene. CDR3 nucleotide sequence: TGTGCCAGCAGTAAGAGCGGGGGTTCAGAGACCCAGTACTTC. It translates to CASSKSGGSETQYF.

The table lists this clonotype with many counts. V usage is TRBV29-1 and J usage is TRBJ2-2; tentatively, D is TRBD1 (5 bases). The V gene's germline CDR1 is SQVTM and CDR2 ANQGSEA. V lost 6 bases and J 0 bases, leaving 11 bases between the germline ends. CDR3 length: 14 residues. The CDR3 loop is CSVQGFANTGELFF. The DNA for the CDR3 is TGCAGCGTCCAGGGTTTCGCGAACACCGGGGAGCTGTTTTTT.